The entry that follows covers one T cell receptor (beta chain) sequence. Its specific antigen is unknown. These data originate in a study of cytomegalovirus exposure and HLA in healthy donors (TCRdb year 2017). Background for the entire study: In an earlier analysis of around 540 of the donors, 276 Gb of sequence data and 117 million unique TCR beta sequences from 150 million to 200 million T cells were reported. An early release covering about 600 HLA-typed donors comprised roughly 300 gigabases of sequencing data and 85 million to 100 million unique TCR sequences. Of the roughly 400 genotyped donors, around 81% fell in the genetic ancestry cluster associated with self-reported Caucasian donors. The study was designed to test whether signatures of past pathogen exposure could be identified by cataloging public T cell receptors. The study used immunosequencing to profile the T cell repertoires of approximately 650 subjects and linked those repertoires to cytomegalovirus serostatus. Along with the approximately 620-subject first cohort, a separate validation cohort of over a hundred different subjects was used. To predict cytomegalovirus infection status, the study brought together high-throughput TCR immunosequencing, statistical association of individual TCRs with disease status, and machine learning. A later analysis re-analyzed previously published TCR beta repertoires from approximately 700 donors and added high-resolution HLA genotyping to study TCR occurrence patterns. Rather than drawing on any new phenotypic data, the later analysis identified candidate immune exposures from TCR beta sequences and the way those sequences occurred across donors. An earlier analysis of 500 to 650 of the donors applied high-throughput TCR beta sequencing to assess whether each TCR beta V gene segment acted as functional or pseudogenic. Donor age, sex, ethnicity and CMV serostatus were compiled alongside the repertoire data. In a later genetic analysis, genome-wide SNP genotypes for 398 of the 666 donors were used, and that subset was treated as a discovery cohort. All discovery cohort repertoires had been generated on a single sequencing platform. HLA typing covered class I and class II loci at four-digit resolution. Typing coverage differed by locus: A, B, C, DRB1 and DQB1 were typed in about 620-640 donors, DQA1 in about 500, DPA1 in around 610, and DPB1 in 472. Roughly 5 DR-DQ haplotypes were handled as single units for association and clustering because linkage in the cohort was strong. On average, about 200,000 unique TCR beta nucleotide sequences were sequenced per donor among several hundred genotyped donors of the cohort, with around 19% of those sequences being non-productive.

The CDR3 runs 16 residues from the cysteine to the phenylalanine. The retained sequence is limited to the CDR3, 48 bases, with the frame set at the first base. Taken from the germline V gene, the CDR1 and CDR2 loops are SGDLS and YYNGEE. The V end gives up 3 bases and the J end 10 bases, leaving 13 bases in the junction not matched to a gene. Library method: the immunoSEQ multiplex PCR assay. For the multiplex PCR, a mixture combining 60 forward primers for TCR Vbeta segments and 13 reverse primers for TCR Jbeta segments was used. Amplification of the CDR3 region of rearranged TCR beta genes was performed with a multiplex PCR assay on genomic DNA. Amplified TCR beta libraries were sequenced as 87-base-pair reads on the Illumina HiSeq System. For the original study's pipeline: In a later analysis, 77 million or so unique TCR beta chains were counted across the roughly 670 repertoires, and about 9.9 million of these chains were shared by at least two donors. Raw reads were error-corrected and collapsed into unique sequences by a nearest-neighbor algorithm in which closely related sequences were merged to remove PCR and sequencing errors. V, D and J gene segments were assigned by aligning CDR3 sequences to IMGT reference sequences. For a sequence to be retained, a match of at least six nucleotides was required to both a V gene segment and a J gene segment. Rearrangements were called productive when the CDR3 lacked stop codons and stayed in frame with V and J; all others were non-productive. CDR3 was defined by IMGT convention, running from the second conserved V-encoded cysteine to the conserved J-encoded phenylalanine. The earlier analysis of some 600 of the donors excluded sequences that lacked an unambiguous match to a single V gene segment. In an earlier analysis of 587 of the donors, a V segment was called functional when productive rearrangements were above 56.7%, and segregating when the standard deviation between donors exceeded 5%. A statistical classification framework was developed to diagnose cytomegalovirus status using the catalog of TCR beta chain sequences. In a later analysis, TCR nucleotide sequences were compared against IMGT/GENE-DB human TR gene sequences so that V and J genes could be assigned. In a later analysis, CDR3 sequences and most-parsimonious VDJ recombination scenarios were assigned using the TCRdist pipeline. In a later analysis, each TCR beta chain was defined by its CDR3 amino acid sequence together with its V-gene family, and reads without a unique V-gene family were excluded. To address suspected cross-contamination and a sequencing artifact, a later analysis removed approximately 600 highly shared, low-generation-probability nucleotide sequences. In a later analysis, a clonal expansion index was calculated for each public chain from normalized within-repertoire ranks of inferred template counts. A later analysis computed generation probabilities with a VDJ recombination model fitted to out-of-frame rearrangements, and checked the results against IGoR. A later analysis scored TCR-TCR, TCR-HLA and TCR-CMV co-occurrence with hypergeometric tests, applying a repertoire-size bias correction to TCR pairs. To estimate false discovery rates, a later analysis permuted the HLA or CMV assignments 20 times. In a later analysis, co-occurring TCRs were grouped using DBSCAN, with TCRdist sequence similarity added in when clustering inside HLA-allele-positive subsets. Co-occurrence clustering excluded repertoires with fewer than 30,000 or more than 120,000 public chains, plus five with anomalous nucleotide sharing. In TCRdb, the immuneACCESS table is reduced to in-frame sequences with V and J assigned. These tables do not hold every clone; where another copy was compared, an unresolved V gene accounts for under half, and the others remain unexplained. D and trimming were read from the DNA, whereas the V and J calls and clone size are those reported in that table. The sample table gives about 120,000 clones. Jointly, the top ten make up roughly 3.5% of the sample.

Summary of the overall study and its limitations: Because HLA typing was missing for some donors at each locus, association tests included only the typed subset. Most CMV-associated TCR beta chains appeared to be HLA-restricted in a later analysis, and the HLA associations seemed to be driven largely by CMV exposure. A later genetic analysis associated a missense DCLRE1C variant with V-gene and J-gene trimming of TCR beta chains, and an independent cohort replicated the association. Cytomegalovirus status was reported to be diagnosed by the classifier with high specificity and sensitivity in both the original and validation cohorts. The cohort was sequenced for TCR beta chains only, and without alpha or paired-chain data the features that could be detected were limited. Correlated functional status among segregating V segments might be attributable to linkage disequilibrium, but an unknown experimental factor could not be ruled out. In vitro tests confirmed that a few of the cytomegalovirus-associated TCR beta chains recognize cytomegalovirus antigens. According to a later analysis, TCR association rates differed among HLA loci, with DRB1 alleles showing the most associated TCRs and HLA-C alleles showing the fewest. Because counts were too low, 15 or so rarely observed V segments, including chromosome 9 orphons, were excluded from the earlier analysis of 587 of the donors. At a false discovery rate of 0.05, a later analysis linked around 17,000 TCR beta sequences to specific HLA alleles. The presence/absence analyses assumed that sequencing depth was roughly uniform across donors, and that assumption may not be true. The study listed around 160 TCR beta chains as associated with cytomegalovirus. When HLA alleles, especially DR and DQ, strongly co-occurred, attributing TCR associations to individual alleles was difficult. A later genetic analysis reported fewer N-insertions in productive TCRs among donors in an Asian-associated ancestry cluster than the roughly 700-donor mean. It was suggested by the authors that the approach could potentially be generalized to other disease states and immunological phenotypes. According to a later analysis, parvovirus B19, influenza, CMV and Epstein-Barr virus appeared linked to several top co-occurrence clusters. Because the 87-base-pair reads could not distinguish some IMGT-functional V segments, including TRBV6-2 and TRBV6-3, those segments were excluded. A cluster of highly shared sequence variants was judged likely to be a technical artifact of the sequencing pipeline. CMV serostatus was the only immune exposure information available for the cohort. A later analysis found that HLA-associated TCR beta chains were more clonally expanded and had lower generation probabilities than equally common non-associated chains. While some public TCRs were present in many individuals, most TCR sequences turned up only very rarely across donors. A further reported finding was that TCR beta sequences accurately predicted the HLA-A and HLA-B alleles for most subjects in the first cohort. An earlier analysis of 587 of the donors showed that most TCR beta V segments appeared in productive rearrangements either about 90% or about 30% of the time, which broadly matched IMGT annotations.

The cohort was made up of 500 to 850 healthy bone marrow donors. All cohort members were sampled while nominally healthy, although unrecorded immune exposures were likely present. The donor was CMV seronegative and belonged to the group of over 350 seronegative cohort members. Every donor gave a peripheral blood sample, and the peripheral blood mononuclear cells from that sample were used for TCR beta sequencing. The Qiagen DNeasy Blood Extraction Kit was used to extract genomic DNA from the blood cell samples. The chain is encoded by TRBV9 joined to TRBJ2-1; 10 bases in the junction line up with TRBD1. The sample taken for sequencing was PBMCs. The receptor comes from a man aged 18 to 29 in good health and CMV-seronegative. The encoded CDR3 is CASSADGTGVGREQFF. The sequence in DNA is TGTGCCAGCAGCGCCGATGGGACAGGGGTCGGTAGGGAGCAGTTCTTC.